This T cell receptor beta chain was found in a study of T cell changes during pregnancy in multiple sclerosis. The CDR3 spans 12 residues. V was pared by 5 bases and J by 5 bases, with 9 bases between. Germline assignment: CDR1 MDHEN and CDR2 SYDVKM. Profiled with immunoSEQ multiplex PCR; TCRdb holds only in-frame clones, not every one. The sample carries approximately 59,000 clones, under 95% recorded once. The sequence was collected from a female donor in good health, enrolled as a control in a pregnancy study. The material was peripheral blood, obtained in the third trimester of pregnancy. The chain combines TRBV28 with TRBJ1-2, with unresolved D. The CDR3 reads CASSMAGYGYTF. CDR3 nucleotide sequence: TGTGCCAGCAGTATGGCAGGTTATGGCTACACCTTC.